The 12 T cell receptor beta chains below come from one sample, sequenced in a study of blood T cell repertoires in COVID-19. The protocol was immunoSEQ multiplex PCR, while the TCRdb copy is restricted to in-frame clones and leaves out a portion. The sample has around 50,000 clones, about nine tenths seen once. Sequencing was performed on peripheral blood. All receptors come from an elderly woman with COVID-19, enrolled during active disease.

This chain connects TRBV6-5 to TRBJ2-7, with TRBD2 matching over 7 bases. V lost 6 bases, J lost 4 bases, and 6 bases stayed unmatched. Germline loops: CDR1 MNHEY, CDR2 SVGAGI. This CDR3 is 13 amino acids long. CDR3 sequence reads: CASSRDYLYEQYF. CDR3 DNA: TGTGCCAGCAGCCGGGACTATCTATACGAGCAGTACTTC.

Remarks on this clone: Other DNA sequences from this sample encode an identical CDR3 as well. The chain couples TRBV5-3 to TRBJ2-2; a possible D gene is TRBD1 (5 bases). TRBV5-3 is known as an ORF, though its function is uncertain. The CDR3 length is 15 residues. Trimming cost V 4 bases and J 4 bases, with 14 bases left between them. The CDR3, as DNA: TGTGCCAGAAGCCGCTACAGGAGATCCACCGGGGAGCTGTTTTTT. This codes for CARSRYRRSTGELFF.

The V and J genes are TRBV4-1 and TRBJ2-3, with 11 bases aligning to TRBD2. The CDR3 consists of 21 residues. Germline CDR1 is MGHRA and CDR2 is YSYEKL. The trim removed 3 bases at V and 0 bases at J, leaving 17 bases unmatched. The CDR3: CASSHLPGASGGSWSTDTQYF. The CDR3 nucleotides read TGCGCCAGCAGCCATCTCCCGGGGGCTAGCGGGGGGTCCTGGAGCACAGATACGCAGTATTTT.

V gene TRBV6-1 combines with J gene TRBJ2-4; 8 positions agree with TRBD2. The CDR3 length is 18 residues. Germline CDR1 MNHNS, CDR2 SASEGT. The V gene end was trimmed by 4 bases and the J gene end by 1 base; junction bases not matched to a gene: 12. CDR3 protein: CASSGSGGPDSAKNIQYF. In nucleotides, the CDR3 is TGTGCCAGCAGTGGGTCGGGGGGGCCAGATTCGGCCAAAAACATTCAGTACTTC.

The gene calls are TRBV19 and TRBJ2-3, with D maybe TRBD1 (5 bases). Trimming shortened V by 5 bases and J by 0 bases, and 9 bases separated the two germline ends. Germline V gene sequence: CDR1 LNHDA, CDR2 SQIVND (reference sequence). The CDR3 extends over 14 amino acids. This CDR3 reads CASSRWGSTDTQYF. CDR3 nucleotide sequence: TGTGCCAGTAGTCGATGGGGCAGCACAGATACGCAGTATTTT.

This chain connects TRBV27 to TRBJ1-1; weak D call: TRBD1 (6 bases). Germline lookup yields CDR1 MNHEY and CDR2 SMNVEV (reference sequence). Trimming took off 5 bases at V and 1 base at J, with 14 bases between the two ends. The CDR3 spans 15 residues. The CDR3 protein is CASSTDSLGNTEAFF. In DNA, the CDR3 is TGTGCCAGCAGTACGGACAGTTTAGGGAACACTGAAGCTTTCTTT.

V is TRBV10-3 and J is TRBJ1-2, with 7 bases lining up with TRBD1. Looked up from germline, CDR1 is ENHRY and CDR2 is SYGVKD. The V gene end was trimmed by 10 bases and the J gene end by 5 bases; junction bases not matched to a gene: 10. CDR3 length equals 13 residues. CDR3 nucleotides: TGTGCCACGCAGGACAGGATTACTTATGGCTACACCTTC. This sequence encodes CATQDRITYGYTF.

The chain employs TRBV2 and TRBJ1-2; D is perhaps TRBD1 (6 bases). The CDR3 sequence is 18 residues long. The germline V gene has CDR1 SNHLY and CDR2 FYNNEI. Deletions cut 0 bases from V and 5 bases from J, with 22 bases between. As DNA, the CDR3 is TGTGCCAGCAGTGAAGCGCTTGAGACAGGCGCCTTGAGTTATGGCTACACCTTC. The encoded protein is CASSEALETGALSYGYTF.

In this sample, this clone turned up once. This sequence joins TRBV6-2 or TRBV6-3 and TRBJ1-3, with 8 positions matching TRBD1. Germline lookup yields CDR1 MNHEY and CDR2 SVGEGT. The CDR3 consists of 15 residues. Trimming took 5 bases from V and 3 from J; bases not matched to a gene: 6. For the CDR3, the DNA is TGTGCCAGCAGTCCGCGGACAGGGTTTGGAAACACCATATATTTT. Amino acids: CASSPRTGFGNTIYF.

CDR3 in DNA: TGCGCCAGCAGCTTGTACGGGGACAATGAGCAGTTCTTC. Its protein is CASSLYGDNEQFF. This rearrangement joins TRBV5-1 to TRBJ2-1; TRBD2 might be the D (5 bases). Germline assignment: CDR1 SGHRS and CDR2 YFSETQ. The CDR3 is 13 amino acids. V was cut by 1 base and J by 5 bases, with 7 bases left in between.

V is TRBV4-1 and J is TRBJ1-2, with 9 bases matching TRBD1. The CDR3 consists of 19 residues. Germline V lookup: CDR1 MGHRA, CDR2 YSYEKL. Trimming cost V 0 bases and J 4 bases; bases outside gene matches: 15. CDR3 loop: CASSQDQFGTGRVGYGYTF. The CDR3 DNA reads TGCGCCAGCAGCCAAGATCAGTTTGGGACAGGGAGGGTAGGCTATGGCTACACCTTC.

This chain links TRBV19 with TRBJ1-1, with D possibly being TRBD1 (6 bases). The CDR3 length is 17 residues. V was cut by 7 bases and J by 0 bases, with 21 bases left in between. Germline loops: CDR1 LNHDA, CDR2 SQIVND (reference sequence). CDR3 in amino acids: CASTGGRGSDMNTEAFF. CDR3 nucleotides: TGTGCCAGTACCGGTGGTAGGGGGTCTGACATGAACACTGAAGCTTTCTTT.